Following are 9 T cell receptor beta chains from one sample sequenced in a study of OX40 agonist ivuxolimab in advanced cancers. The protocol was immunoSEQ multiplex PCR, while the TCRdb copy is restricted to in-frame clones and leaves out a portion. The sample lists some 60,000 clones; about 89% were seen once. The sample in question was CD4+ or CD8+ T cells sorted from blood, obtained in a trial of the OX40 agonist ivuxolimab. Receptor source: an adult with an advanced solid tumor such as melanoma, head and neck, liver or kidney cancer.

This rearrangement joins TRBV5-1 to TRBJ2-3; 9 nucleotides line up with TRBD2. Germline V gene sequence: CDR1 SGHRS, CDR2 YFSETQ. Unmatched junction bases numbered 10, after V lost 1 base and J lost 4 bases. CDR3 length: 17 amino acids. The CDR3 DNA is TGCGCCAGCAGCTTGCGGGCTAGCGGGATAGCTCCAGATACGCAGTATTTT. It yields the protein CASSLRASGIAPDTQYF.

This clone was detected once. This rearrangement joins TRBV28 to TRBJ1-5, with D tentatively TRBD1 (6 bases). V was cut by 4 bases and J by 7 bases, with 17 bases left in between. CDR3 length: 15 residues. Per the germline V gene, CDR1 is MDHEN and CDR2 is SYDVKM. The CDR3 loop is CASSYGGSGGQPQHF. The CDR3 DNA sequence: TGTGCCAGCAGTTACGGGGGCTCTGGTGGGCAGCCCCAGCATTTT.

The chain combines TRBV4-1 with TRBJ2-1; 11 nucleotides align to TRBD2. CDR1 MGHRA and CDR2 YSYEKL come from the germline V gene. CDR3 length equals 17 residues. V was clipped by 3 bases and J by 2 bases; unmatched bases: 6. DNA of the CDR3: TGCGCCAGCAGCCAGTCCGGGACTAGCGGAACCTACAATGAGCAGTTCTTC. Translating it yields CASSQSGTSGTYNEQFF.

The chain combines TRBV27 with TRBJ2-4; the match to TRBD2 covers 8 bases. From germline, CDR1 is MNHEY and CDR2 SMNVEV (reference sequence). Trimming cost V 6 bases and J 0 bases; bases outside gene matches: 13. The CDR3 consists of 18 residues. Here the CDR3 DNA reads TGTGCCAGCAGCCCACGCCCGGGGGGGGAACTAGCCAAAAACATTCAGTACTTC. This sequence encodes CASSPRPGGELAKNIQYF.

The chain uses TRBV11-2 and TRBJ2-5; D not resolved. TRBJ2-7 matches the DNA end more closely, so the J call is doubtful. The CDR3 spans 14 residues. Germline V gene lookup returns CDR1 SGHAT and CDR2 FQNNGV. Here the CDR3 DNA reads TGTGCCAGCAGCTTAGAACCAGGAACCTACGAGCAGTACTTC. Amino acids: CASSLEPGTYEQYF.

The chain has TRBV7-9 and TRBJ1-2; D gene uncertain. Germline lookup yields CDR1 SEHNR and CDR2 FQNEAQ (reference sequence). The V end lost 1 base, the J end lost 4 bases, and 7 bases lay between the germline ends. CDR3 size: 13 residues. The CDR3 bases are TGTGCCAGCAGCTTAGTCAGCGTCTATGGCTACACCTTC. It yields the protein CASSLVSVYGYTF. Variable domain in full (rest from reference TRBV7-9 and TRBJ1-2): DTGVSQNPRHKITKRGQNVTFRCDPISEHNRLYWYRQTLGQGPEFLTYFQNEAQLEKSRLLSDRFSAERPKGSFSTLEIQRTEQGDSAMYLCASSLVSVYGYTFGSGTRLTVV.

In nucleotides, the CDR3 is TGTGCCAGCAGAAGCGGGAGGGAAGGAAACGAGCAGTACTTC. Protein product: CASRSGREGNEQYF. The chain is built from TRBV7-2 and TRBJ2-7, with 10 bases matching TRBD2. This CDR3 comprises 14 residues. Germline CDR1 SGHTA, CDR2 FQGNSA. V was pared by 6 bases and J by 5 bases, with 7 bases of the junction left unmatched.

J is TRBJ1-1 and V is TRBV11-1; 9 nucleotides align to TRBD1. The CDR3 is made up of 19 amino acids. Germline assignment: CDR1 SGHAT and CDR2 FQDESV (reference sequence). The ends lost 3 bases at V and 1 base at J; junction bases unmatched: 15. The CDR3, as DNA: TGTGCCAGCAGCTTGCTCCCCTTTGGAGACAGGGGGAGGAACACTGAAGCTTTCTTT. Its protein product is CASSLLPFGDRGRNTEAFF.

This clone was recorded only once. The rearrangement joins TRBV2 to TRBJ1-2; no clear D gene. The V gene's germline CDR1 is SNHLY and CDR2 FYNNEI. CDR3 length: 12 residues. Between the trimmed V and J ends, which lost 4 bases and 3 bases, there was a span of 6 bases. CDR3 protein: CASSVEYYGYTF. The CDR3, as DNA: TGTGCCAGCAGTGTGGAATACTATGGCTACACCTTC.